The source of this T cell receptor beta chain is a study of T cells expressing NK-cell markers. Broader study findings: Uncertainty persisted over the HCMV specificity of expanded NKG2C+ T cell clones.

The CDR3 covers 15 residues. CDR1 is SEHNR and CDR2 is FQNEAQ in the germline V gene (reference sequence). TCRdb re-called the 5' RACE reads, yielding one record per CDR3 amino acid sequence without DNA. Here the sample table reports 440,000 or so distinct CDR3 sequences. A word on this clonotype: As yet, its antigen is unknown.

This rearrangement joins TRBV7-9 to TRBJ2-5; TCRdb indicates TRBD2, and absent DNA this call remains unverified. This sequence was found in a woman aged 18-70 years in good health. The sequencing input was blood T cells: a sorted CD56 or NKG2C T cell subset, CD4+ or CD8+ T cells, or bulk PBMC T cells (not recorded which). CDR3 in amino acids: CASRPRGEGRETQYF.